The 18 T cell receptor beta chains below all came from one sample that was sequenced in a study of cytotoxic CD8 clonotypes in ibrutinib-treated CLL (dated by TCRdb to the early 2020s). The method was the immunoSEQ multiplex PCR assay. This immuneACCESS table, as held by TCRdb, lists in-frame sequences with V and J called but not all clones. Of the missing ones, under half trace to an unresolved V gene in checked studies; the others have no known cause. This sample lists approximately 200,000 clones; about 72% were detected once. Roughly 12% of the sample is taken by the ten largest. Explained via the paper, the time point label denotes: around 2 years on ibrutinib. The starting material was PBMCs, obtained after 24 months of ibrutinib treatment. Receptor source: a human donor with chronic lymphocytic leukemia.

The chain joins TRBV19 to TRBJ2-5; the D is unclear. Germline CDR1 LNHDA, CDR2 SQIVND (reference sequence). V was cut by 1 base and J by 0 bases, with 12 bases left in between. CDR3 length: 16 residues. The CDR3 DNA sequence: TGTGCCAGTAGTATAGTATTTACAACGTACCAAGAGACCCAGTACTTC. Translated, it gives CASSIVFTTYQETQYF.

This chain's CDR3 is CASSENLAGGRNEQYF. The CDR3 bases are TGTGCCAGCAGTGAAAATTTAGCGGGAGGACGGAACGAGCAGTACTTC. V gene TRBV6-1 combines with J gene TRBJ2-7; 10 nucleotides align to TRBD2. Germline CDR1 MNHNS, CDR2 SASEGT. Trimming at V came to 2 bases and at J to 5 bases, leaving 9 bases not matched to a gene. The CDR3 is 16 amino acids.

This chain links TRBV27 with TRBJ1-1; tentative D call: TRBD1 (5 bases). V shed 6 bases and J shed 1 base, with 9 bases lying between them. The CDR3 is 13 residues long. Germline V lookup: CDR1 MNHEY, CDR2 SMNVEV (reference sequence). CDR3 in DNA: TGTGCCAGCAGCCTGGGACCGAACACTGAAGCTTTCTTT. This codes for CASSLGPNTEAFF.

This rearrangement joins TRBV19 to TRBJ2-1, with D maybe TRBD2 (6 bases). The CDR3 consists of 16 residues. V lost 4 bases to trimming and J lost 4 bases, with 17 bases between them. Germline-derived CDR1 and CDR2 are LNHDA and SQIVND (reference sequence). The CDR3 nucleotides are TGTGCCAGTAGTAACATGGGGCGGGATGGATACAATGAGCAGTTCTTC. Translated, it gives CASSNMGRDGYNEQFF.

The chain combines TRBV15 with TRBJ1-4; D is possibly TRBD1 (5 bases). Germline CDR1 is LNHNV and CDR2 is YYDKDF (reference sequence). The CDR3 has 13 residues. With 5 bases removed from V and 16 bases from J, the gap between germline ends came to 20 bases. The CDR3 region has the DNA TGTGCCACCAGCTTAAGAGCAGGGATGGGCGAGTTTTTT. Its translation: CATSLRAGMGEFF.

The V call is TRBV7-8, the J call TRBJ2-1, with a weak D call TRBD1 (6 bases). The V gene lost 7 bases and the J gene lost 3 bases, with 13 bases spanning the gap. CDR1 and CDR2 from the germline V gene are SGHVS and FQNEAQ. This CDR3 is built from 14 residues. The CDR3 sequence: CASTSGTNYNEQFF. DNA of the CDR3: TGTGCCAGCACTTCCGGGACAAACTACAATGAGCAGTTCTTC.

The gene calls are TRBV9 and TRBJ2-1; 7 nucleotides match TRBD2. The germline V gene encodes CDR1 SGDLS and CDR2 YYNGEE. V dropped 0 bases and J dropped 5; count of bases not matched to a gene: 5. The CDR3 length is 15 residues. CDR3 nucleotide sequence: TGTGCCAGCAGCGTAGTGGCTAGCGGAGACAATGAGCAGTTCTTC. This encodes CASSVVASGDNEQFF.

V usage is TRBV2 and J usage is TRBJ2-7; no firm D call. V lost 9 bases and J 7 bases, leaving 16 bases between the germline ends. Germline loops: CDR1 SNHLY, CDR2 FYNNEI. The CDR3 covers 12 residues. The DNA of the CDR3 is TGTGCCAGTTCGATGGAAAATTGGGAGCAGTACTTC. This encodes CASSMENWEQYF.

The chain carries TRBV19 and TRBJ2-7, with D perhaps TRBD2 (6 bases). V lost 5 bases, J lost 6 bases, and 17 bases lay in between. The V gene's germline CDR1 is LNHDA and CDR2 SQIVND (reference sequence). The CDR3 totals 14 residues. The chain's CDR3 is CASSPPGVISEQYF. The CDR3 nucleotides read TGTGCCAGTAGTCCTCCGGGGGTGATAAGCGAGCAGTACTTC.

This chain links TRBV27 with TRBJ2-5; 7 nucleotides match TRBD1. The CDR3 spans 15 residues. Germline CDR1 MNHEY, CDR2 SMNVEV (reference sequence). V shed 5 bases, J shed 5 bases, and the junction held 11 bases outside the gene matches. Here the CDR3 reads CASSAVTGLWETQYF. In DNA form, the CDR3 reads TGTGCCAGCAGTGCCGTGACAGGGTTGTGGGAGACCCAGTACTTC.

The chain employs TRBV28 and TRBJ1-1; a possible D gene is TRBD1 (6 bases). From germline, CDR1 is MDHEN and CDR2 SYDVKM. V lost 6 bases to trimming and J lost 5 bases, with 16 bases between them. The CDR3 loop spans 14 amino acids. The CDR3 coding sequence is TGTGCCAGCAGAACAGGGTACGGGGGAACTGAAGCTTTCTTT. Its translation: CASRTGYGGTEAFF.

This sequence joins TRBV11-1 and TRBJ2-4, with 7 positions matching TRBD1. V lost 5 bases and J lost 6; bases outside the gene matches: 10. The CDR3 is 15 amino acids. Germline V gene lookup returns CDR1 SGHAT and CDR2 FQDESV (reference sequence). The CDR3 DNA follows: TGTGCCAGCAGCCTCGACAGGGTTTCGTCAAACATTCAGTACTTC. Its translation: CASSLDRVSSNIQYF.

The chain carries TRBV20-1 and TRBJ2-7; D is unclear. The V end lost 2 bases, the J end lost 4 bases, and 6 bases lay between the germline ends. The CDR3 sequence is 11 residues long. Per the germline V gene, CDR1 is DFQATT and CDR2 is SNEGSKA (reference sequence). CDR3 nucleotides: TGCAGTGCTAGACCAATTTACGAGCAGTACTTC. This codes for CSARPIYEQYF.

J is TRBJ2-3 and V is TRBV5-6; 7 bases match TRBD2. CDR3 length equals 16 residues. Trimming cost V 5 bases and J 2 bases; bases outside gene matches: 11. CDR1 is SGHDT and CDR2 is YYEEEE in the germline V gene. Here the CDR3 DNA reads TGTGCCAGCAGAGCGGGACTCGCCGCTTTCACAGATACGCAGTATTTT. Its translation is CASRAGLAAFTDTQYF.

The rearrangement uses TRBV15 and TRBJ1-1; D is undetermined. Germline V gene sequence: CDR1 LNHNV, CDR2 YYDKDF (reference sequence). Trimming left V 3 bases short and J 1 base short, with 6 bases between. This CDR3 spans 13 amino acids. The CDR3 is CATSSEGNTEAFF. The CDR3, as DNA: TGTGCCACCAGCAGTGAGGGGAACACTGAAGCTTTCTTT. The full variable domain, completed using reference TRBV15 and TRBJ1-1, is DAMVIQNPRYQVTQFGKPVTLSCSQTLNHNVMYWYQQKSSQAPKLLFHYYDKDFNNEADTPDNFQSRRPNTSFCFLDIRSPGLGDTAMYLCATSSEGNTEAFFGQGTRLTVV.

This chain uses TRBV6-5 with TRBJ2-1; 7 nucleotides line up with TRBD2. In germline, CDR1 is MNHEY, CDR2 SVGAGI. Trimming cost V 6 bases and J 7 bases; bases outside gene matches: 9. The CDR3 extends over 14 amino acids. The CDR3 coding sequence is TGTGCCAGCAGCCCCCTTTGGGGGGGGAATGAGCAGTTCTTC. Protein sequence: CASSPLWGGNEQFF.

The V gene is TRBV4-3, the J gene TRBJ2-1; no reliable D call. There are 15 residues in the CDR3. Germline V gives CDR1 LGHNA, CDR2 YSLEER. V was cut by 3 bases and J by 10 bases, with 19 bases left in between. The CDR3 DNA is TGCGCCAGCAGCCACCGTACGCCCAAGTCGCTGGAGCAGTTCTTC. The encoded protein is CASSHRTPKSLEQFF.

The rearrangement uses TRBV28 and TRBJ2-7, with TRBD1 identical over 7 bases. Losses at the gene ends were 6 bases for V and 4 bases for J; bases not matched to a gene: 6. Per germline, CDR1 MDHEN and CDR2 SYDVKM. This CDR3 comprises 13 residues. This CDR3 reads CASRTGQSYEQYF. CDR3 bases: TGTGCCAGCAGGACGGGACAGAGTTACGAGCAGTACTTC. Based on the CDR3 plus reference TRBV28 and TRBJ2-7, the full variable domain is DVKVTQSSRYLVKRTGEKVFLECVQDMDHENMFWYRQDPGLGLRLIYFSYDVKMKEKGDIPEGYSVSREKKERFSLILESASTNQTSMYLCASRTGQSYEQYFGPGTRLTVT.